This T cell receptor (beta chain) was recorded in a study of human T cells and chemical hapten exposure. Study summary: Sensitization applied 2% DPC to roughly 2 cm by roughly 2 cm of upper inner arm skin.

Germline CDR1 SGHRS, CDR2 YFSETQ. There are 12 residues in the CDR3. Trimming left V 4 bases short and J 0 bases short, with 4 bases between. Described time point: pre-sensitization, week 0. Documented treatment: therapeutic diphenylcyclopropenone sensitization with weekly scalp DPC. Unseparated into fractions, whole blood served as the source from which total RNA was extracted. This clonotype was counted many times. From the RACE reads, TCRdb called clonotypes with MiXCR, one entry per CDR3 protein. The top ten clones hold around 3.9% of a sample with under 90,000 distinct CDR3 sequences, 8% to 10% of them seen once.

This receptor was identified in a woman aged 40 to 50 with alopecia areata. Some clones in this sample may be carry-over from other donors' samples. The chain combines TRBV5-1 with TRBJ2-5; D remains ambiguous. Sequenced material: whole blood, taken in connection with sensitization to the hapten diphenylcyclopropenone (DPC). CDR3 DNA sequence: TGCGCCAGCAGCCTGTACCAAGAGACCCAGTACTTC. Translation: CASSLYQETQYF.